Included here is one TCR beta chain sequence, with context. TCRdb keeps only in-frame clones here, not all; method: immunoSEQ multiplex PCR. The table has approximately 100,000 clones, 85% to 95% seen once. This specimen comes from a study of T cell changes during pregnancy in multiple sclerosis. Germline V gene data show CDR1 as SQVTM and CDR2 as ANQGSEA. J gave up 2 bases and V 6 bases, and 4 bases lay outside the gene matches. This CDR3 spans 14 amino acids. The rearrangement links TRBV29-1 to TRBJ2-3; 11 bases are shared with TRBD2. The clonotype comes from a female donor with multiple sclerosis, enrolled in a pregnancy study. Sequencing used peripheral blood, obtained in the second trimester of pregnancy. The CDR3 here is CSVVLAGATDTQYF. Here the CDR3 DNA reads TGCAGCGTAGTACTAGCGGGAGCCACAGATACGCAGTATTTT.